This TCR beta chain was sequenced for a study of CD8 T cell repertoires and HIV-1 epitope variants (dated by TCRdb to between 2020 and 2021). About the study as a whole: Twenty-five peptides representing autologous and known Gag and Nef epitope variants were each used to stimulate T cells in separate culture wells. The control conditions were a CMV, EBV and flu peptide pool, the Ebola AY9 epitope as a negative control, and a well with no peptide. The epitopes tested covered three Gag epitope families plus Nef HW9 and YT9. T cells were enriched using the EasySep Human T Cell Enrichment Kit and were co-cultured with equal numbers of autologous T cell-negative cells serving as antigen-presenting cells. Cultures ran for approximately eleven days in IMDM with gentamicin, with half-media changes on days 3 and 7 adding IL-2, IL-7 and IL-15. An aliquot of 1M T cells was saved as an uncultured baseline condition, separate from the 80 to 85 T cell cultures. A total of approximately 77 T cell cultures were run, with each culture condition performed in triplicate except for one peptide, which was performed in duplicate.

On the study overall, not on this receptor specifically: The assay identified only TCR beta chains and indicated proliferation in response to antigen, without indicating T cell function or cytokine profile. Roughly 5 clonotypes recognized the Nef KF9 family and one the HW9 family, with no responses to the TAALDMSHF plasma variant. The study identified roughly 9 antigen-specific TCR beta clonotypes, over 5 of which appeared to be cross-reactive for autologous or known escape epitope variants.

Between the V and J ends, shortened by 2 bases and 3 bases respectively, the junction contains 7 bases. The germline V gene encodes CDR1 WSHSY and CDR2 SAAADI. The CDR3 runs 13 amino acids, cysteine and phenylalanine included. Solely the CDR3 DNA is kept, with 39 bases framed from the first base. The EasySep Human CD8+ T Cell Enrichment Kit was used on day 10 to isolate CD8+ T cells from every culture. To note about this clone: Its antigen is unknown. Per-nucleotide qualities are absent, and no much larger clonotype sits a single base away.

Sequencing of TCR beta CDR3 regions was performed at survey depth on the immunoSEQ platform. The QIAamp DNA micro kit was used to extract genomic DNA from every cultured and uncultured CD8+ T cell population. Per the source publication's procedure: Samples with fewer than 5,000 productive reads were excluded, which removed about 6% of the roughly 75 HIV peptide-stimulated cultures. Sequences were trimmed to CDR3 by a MANAFEST web app, and nonproductive sequences, CDR3s under 5 amino acids, and sequences not starting with C or ending with F/W were removed. For a clonotype to count as antigen-specific, the clonotype had to expand relative to the no-peptide control in at least 2 of 3 replicates at FDR 0.01, and only within one epitope family. Specific clonotypes also needed at least fivefold higher frequency than in wells stimulated with peptides from other epitope families. TCRdb took over this immuneACCESS table, retaining in-frame rearrangements with V and J assigned. Such tables are incomplete; in checked studies, under half of the missing clones stem from an unresolved V gene, and the remainder is unexplained. The D gene and trimming were derived from the DNA, and the V and J assignments and clone size from that table. The sample table records some 4,700 clones; roughly three fifths of these occur just once. Roughly 44% of the sample belongs to the ten largest clones.

The material sequenced was cultured CD8+ T cells derived from PBMCs. The receptor comes from a male donor with HIV. The chain joins TRBV10-2 to TRBJ2-5; 5 matching bases give a weak D call of TRBD2. The DNA sequence is given as TGCGCCAGCAGTGAGGTGGAGGAAGAGACCCAGTACTTC. It is translated as CASSEVEEETQYF.